Below are 15 T cell receptor beta chains sequenced from a single sample in a study of blood T cell repertoires in COVID-19. Sequenced by immunoSEQ multiplex PCR; TCRdb stores in-frame clones only, minus some. The data hold 110,000 to 150,000 clones, with about 86% observed a single time. Sequenced material: PBMCs or T cells enriched from blood (not recorded which). The receptors here all came from a middle-aged man who had recovered from COVID-19.

The chain combines TRBV5-4 with TRBJ1-4; weak D call: TRBD1 (5 bases). V dropped 6 bases and J dropped 7 bases, with 16 bases sitting between them. The CDR3 sequence is 14 residues long. Germline-derived CDR1 and CDR2 are SGHNT and YYREEE (reference sequence). The CDR3 spells CASTRDLGGEKLFF. The CDR3 bases are TGTGCCAGCACCAGGGACCTGGGGGGTGAAAAACTGTTTTTT.

This clone occurred a few times. The chain carries TRBV27 and TRBJ2-2; D remains unclear. Germline CDR1 is MNHEY and CDR2 is SMNVEV (reference sequence). The CDR3 sequence is 14 residues long. Trimming shortened V by 0 bases and J by 7 bases, and 9 bases separated the two germline ends. The CDR3 loop is CASSLSPLGGELFF. As DNA, the CDR3 is TGTGCCAGCAGTTTATCCCCGCTCGGCGGGGAGCTGTTTTTT.

This chain uses TRBV10-1 with TRBJ1-4, with D possibly TRBD1 on 5 matching bases. The V and J ends lost 2 bases and 3 bases respectively, with 10 bases between them. Germline loops: CDR1 WNHNN, CDR2 SYGVQD (reference sequence). CDR3 size: 15 residues. CDR3 DNA: TGCGCCAGCAGTGAGAGCGGGGCAGCTAATGAAAAACTGTTTTTT. It codes for CASSESGAANEKLFF.

The chain employs TRBV24-1 and TRBJ1-1; 7 bases are a match to TRBD1. V dropped 5 bases and J dropped 4; count of bases not matched to a gene: 6. The CDR3 sequence is 14 residues long. Germline values: CDR1 KGHDR, CDR2 SFDVKD. CDR3 sequence: CATSVGDRVTEAFF. The DNA of the CDR3 is TGTGCCACCAGTGTTGGAGACAGGGTCACTGAAGCTTTCTTT.

This clone was seen more than once but under ten times. Different DNA sequences within this sample yield the same CDR3. The chain has TRBV27 and TRBJ2-1; the D gene is possibly TRBD2 (6 bases). Trimming took off 6 bases at V and 5 bases at J, with 14 bases between the two ends. Per germline, CDR1 MNHEY and CDR2 SMNVEV (reference sequence). This CDR3 spans 14 amino acids. The CDR3 DNA follows: TGTGCCAGCAGCCCCGGGACTGGGAACAATGAGCAGTTCTTC. Translation: CASSPGTGNNEQFF.

Only one count was recorded for this clone. The chain combines TRBV18 with TRBJ1-1, with 11 positions matching TRBD1. Germline CDR1 and CDR2: KGHSH and LQKENI. This CDR3 region has 14 residues. V was pared by 6 bases and J by 6 bases, with 6 bases of the junction left unmatched. The CDR3 is CASSSPGQGAEAFF. The CDR3 region has the DNA TGTGCCAGCTCGAGTCCGGGACAGGGGGCTGAAGCTTTCTTT. Drawing the rest from reference TRBV18 and TRBJ1-1, the complete variable domain is NAGVMQNPRHLVRRRGQEARLRCSPMKGHSHVYWYRQLPEEGLKFMVYLQKENIIDESGMPKERFSAEFPKEGPSILRIQQVVRGDSAAYFCASSSPGQGAEAFFGQGTRLTVV.

This clone was observed a single time. The V and J genes are TRBV20-1 and TRBJ2-1, with TRBD1 matching 11 bases. Germline CDR1 is DFQATT and CDR2 is SNEGSKA (reference sequence). J was trimmed by 7 bases and V by 3 bases; bases with no gene match: 5. The CDR3 is 14 residues long. CDR3 loop: CSASFGQGANEQFF. CDR3 in DNA: TGCAGTGCTAGTTTTGGACAGGGGGCTAATGAGCAGTTCTTC.

The chain has TRBV18 and TRBJ1-6; the D is unclear. V dropped 4 bases and J dropped 0 bases, with 7 bases sitting between them. This CDR3 has 15 residues. The germline gives CDR1 KGHSH, CDR2 LQKENI. CDR3 region: CASSLQSSYNSPLHF. CDR3 bases: TGTGCCAGCTCACTACAGAGCTCCTATAATTCACCCCTCCACTTT.

V is TRBV7-8 and J is TRBJ2-7, with D possibly matching TRBD1 (5 bases). The germline gives CDR1 SGHVS, CDR2 FQNEAQ. Deletions cut 3 bases from V and 7 bases from J, with 16 bases between. The CDR3 is made up of 14 amino acids. CDR3 protein: CASSLGQGRGEQYF. CDR3 DNA: TGTGCCAGCAGCTTGGGTCAGGGTAGGGGAGAGCAGTACTTC.

The V call is TRBV11-3, the J call TRBJ2-3, with D possibly matching TRBD2 (5 bases). The CDR3 runs 14 residues. V gave up 1 base and J gave up 0 bases, with 5 bases separating them. The germline V gene has CDR1 SGHNT and CDR2 YENEEA. CDR3 bases: TGTGCCAGCAGCTTAGGACTAAGCACAGATACGCAGTATTTT. It specifies CASSLGLSTDTQYF. The full variable domain, completed using reference TRBV11-3 and TRBJ2-3, is EAGVVQSPRYKIIEKKQPVAFWCNPISGHNTLYWYLQNLGQGPELLIRYENEEAVDDSQLPKDRFSAERLKGVDSTLKIQPAELGDSAVYLCASSLGLSTDTQYFGPGTRLTVL.

In this sample, this clone turned up a few times. The V gene is TRBV7-9, the J gene TRBJ1-2; 10 bases map to TRBD1. CDR1 and CDR2 from the germline V gene are SEHNR and FQNEAQ (reference sequence). The V and J ends lost 4 bases and 4 bases, in that order; junction bases with no gene match: 6. This CDR3 is 15 amino acids long. The CDR3 sequence is CASSSVDRGSYGYTF. As DNA, the CDR3 is TGTGCCAGCAGCTCCGTGGACAGGGGGTCCTATGGCTACACCTTC.

CDR3 coding DNA: TGTGCCAAGATGGACTCAACCCCTTCCTACGAGCAGTACTTC. Its protein is CAKMDSTPSYEQYF. This sequence joins TRBV6-5 and TRBJ2-7; perhaps TRBD2 as D (5 bases). Trimming took 10 bases from V and 1 from J, leaving 17 bases between them. CDR3 size: 14 residues. Germline CDR1 reads MNHEY; CDR2 reads SVGAGI.

This sequence joins TRBV9 and TRBJ1-2; perhaps TRBD1 as D (6 bases). The CDR3 is 16 residues long. In germline, CDR1 is SGDLS, CDR2 YYNGEE. V dropped 0 bases and J dropped 4 bases, with 16 bases sitting between them. CDR3 sequence: CASSVEGVLNLYGYTF. CDR3 sequence (DNA): TGTGCCAGCAGCGTAGAGGGGGTTTTGAACCTCTATGGCTACACCTTC.

The gene calls are TRBV9 and TRBJ2-7, with 8 positions matching TRBD1. Trimming at V came to 4 bases and at J to 4 bases, leaving 4 bases not matched to a gene. This CDR3 region has 13 residues. From germline, CDR1 is SGDLS and CDR2 YYNGEE. Here the CDR3 DNA reads TGTGCCAGCAGCCCCTGGACAGGGTACGAGCAGTACTTC. Its translation: CASSPWTGYEQYF. The variable domain in full, with the rest retrieved from reference TRBV9 and TRBJ2-7, is DSGVTQTPKHLITATGQRVTLRCSPRSGDLSVYWYQQSLDQGLQFLIQYYNGEERAKGNILERFSAQQFPDLHSELNLSSLELGDSALYFCASSPWTGYEQYFGPGTRLTVT.

This clone was picked up a small number of times. V is TRBV12-3 or TRBV12-4 and J is TRBJ1-5; unclear D gene. CDR3 length equals 13 residues. V lost 6 bases to trimming and J lost 5 bases, with 11 bases between them. The chain's CDR3 is CASSSNSDQPQHF. CDR3 bases: TGTGCCAGCAGCTCAAACAGTGATCAGCCCCAGCATTTT.